What follows are 14 T cell receptor beta chains derived from one specimen sequenced in a study of blood T cell repertoires in COVID-19. The protocol was immunoSEQ multiplex PCR, while the TCRdb copy is restricted to in-frame clones and leaves out a portion. The profile shows 140,000 or so clones, 80% to 90% of them singletons. Sequencing was carried out using peripheral blood. The receptors originated from a woman in her forties or fifties with acute or convalescent COVID-19.

The rearrangement joins TRBV19 to TRBJ2-2, with 9 nucleotides matching TRBD2. Germline CDR1 reads LNHDA; CDR2 reads SQIVND (reference sequence). The J segment lost 1 base and the V segment lost 6 bases, leaving 6 bases of the junction unmatched. The CDR3 consists of 16 residues. The CDR3 spells CASRITSGLNTGELFF. In DNA form, the CDR3 reads TGTGCCAGTAGGATTACTAGCGGGTTGAACACCGGGGAGCTGTTTTTT.

The CDR3 coding sequence is TGTGCCAGCAGCCCCGTCATCCGGACTGAAGCTTTCTTT. Its translation: CASSPVIRTEAFF. The chain is built from TRBV7-2 and TRBJ1-1; no definite D call. The CDR3 has 13 residues. V gave up 5 bases and J gave up 5 bases, with 12 bases separating them. Germline CDR1 is SGHTA and CDR2 is FQGNSA.

This clone has just a few counts. This sequence joins TRBV13 and TRBJ2-7, with 10 bases fitting TRBD2. The CDR3 totals 15 residues. Germline CDR1 reads PRHDT; CDR2 reads FYEKMQ (reference sequence). V was clipped by 5 bases and J by 6 bases; unmatched bases: 10. The CDR3 DNA sequence: TGTGCCAGCAGCACCATAGCGGGGGGCCCCCGCGAGCAGTACTTC. Translation: CASSTIAGGPREQYF.

This clone was found once. The chain couples TRBV4-1 to TRBJ1-2, with TRBD1 matching over 7 bases. The CDR3 extends over 15 amino acids. The J segment lost 4 bases and the V segment lost 1 base, leaving 6 bases of the junction unmatched. Germline values: CDR1 MGHRA, CDR2 YSYEKL. CDR3 region: CASSQALQGGYGYTF. For the CDR3, the DNA is TGCGCCAGCAGCCAAGCCCTGCAGGGGGGCTATGGCTACACCTTC.

This rearrangement joins TRBV29-1 to TRBJ1-1, with 7 nucleotides matching TRBD1. Trimming took 8 bases from V and 1 from J; bases not matched to a gene: 7. This CDR3 region has 13 residues. Germline V gives CDR1 SQVTM, CDR2 ANQGSEA. CDR3 in DNA: TGCAGCATCAGGGGGTATCGGAACACTGAAGCTTTCTTT. This gives the protein CSIRGYRNTEAFF.

The chain employs TRBV29-1 and TRBJ2-4; D is perhaps TRBD1 (7 bases). The CDR3 sequence is 14 residues long. The V end lost 4 bases, the J end lost 5 bases, and 15 bases lay between the germline ends. CDR1 and CDR2 (germline): SQVTM, ANQGSEA. The CDR3 bases are TGCAGCGTTGTGCAGGGGGGTCCCCAAAACATTCAGTACTTC. Translated: CSVVQGGPQNIQYF.

This chain connects TRBV15 to TRBJ1-2; the match to TRBD1 covers 8 bases. In germline, CDR1 is LNHNV, CDR2 YYDKDF (reference sequence). The CDR3 sequence is 16 residues long. V dropped 1 base and J dropped 6; count of bases not matched to a gene: 10. The CDR3 DNA reads TGTGCCACCAGCAGAGTTTCCTCCGGGACAGGAGATGGCTACACCTTC. It specifies CATSRVSSGTGDGYTF.

The chain joins TRBV15 to TRBJ2-3; D is perhaps TRBD2 (5 bases). Germline V gene lookup returns CDR1 LNHNV and CDR2 YYDKDF (reference sequence). V shed 0 bases and J shed 4 bases, with 11 bases lying between them. This CDR3 has 15 amino acids. CDR3 nucleotide sequence: TGTGCCACCAGCAGAGATCGGGGAGCCCCAGATACGCAGTATTTT. Its translation is CATSRDRGAPDTQYF. The whole variable domain, remainder taken from reference TRBV15 and TRBJ2-3, is DAMVIQNPRYQVTQFGKPVTLSCSQTLNHNVMYWYQQKSSQAPKLLFHYYDKDFNNEADTPDNFQSRRPNTSFCFLDIRSPGLGDTAMYLCATSRDRGAPDTQYFGPGTRLTVL.

This clone was recorded once. The gene calls are TRBV5-1 and TRBJ2-4, with 7 bases fitting TRBD2. Germline V gives CDR1 SGHRS, CDR2 YFSETQ. J was trimmed by 6 bases and V by 4 bases; bases with no gene match: 16. There are 17 residues in the CDR3. The CDR3 DNA follows: TGCGCCAGCAGCCCCGTCCCTCGAGCGGGGCCTAGAAACATTCAGTACTTC. Translated: CASSPVPRAGPRNIQYF.

With regard to this clone: This sample includes further DNA sequences coding for the same CDR3. CDR3 residues: CASSVSGSGNTIYF. The CDR3 DNA is TGTGCCAGCAGTGTCTCAGGTTCTGGAAACACCATATATTTT. The chain carries TRBV25-1 and TRBJ1-3; D is unresolved. Germline V gene lookup returns CDR1 MGHDK and CDR2 SYGVNS. V gave up 4 bases and J gave up 1 base, with 8 bases separating them. The CDR3 spans 14 residues.

The chain carries TRBV12-3 or TRBV12-4 and TRBJ1-1; D is uncertain. CDR3 length equals 13 residues. V lost 1 base and J 2 bases, leaving 5 bases between the germline ends. The CDR3 DNA sequence: TGTGCCAGCAGTTTAGGCGGTAACACTGAAGCTTTCTTT. Protein product: CASSLGGNTEAFF.

The genes are TRBV4-2 and TRBJ2-3, with a possible D match to TRBD2 (6 bases). V lost 6 bases to trimming and J lost 3 bases, with 19 bases between them. The CDR3 is made up of 16 amino acids. Germline CDR1 LGHNA, CDR2 YNFKEQ. The CDR3 nucleotides read TGTGCCAGCAGGCTTCTCCGGGGCGGGACGACAGATACGCAGTATTTT. Its translation is CASRLLRGGTTDTQYF.

This rearrangement joins TRBV12-5 to TRBJ1-2, with 9 bases aligning to TRBD1. J was trimmed by 2 bases and V by 0 bases; bases with no gene match: 7. The CDR3 runs to 17 residues. Germline values: CDR1 LGHNT, CDR2 FRNRAP. CDR3 nucleotides: TGTGCTAGTGGTTTGGTACCCGGACAGGGGCACAACTATGGCTACACCTTC. This sequence encodes CASGLVPGQGHNYGYTF.

The rearrangement uses TRBV19 and TRBJ2-5, with D tentatively TRBD1 (6 bases). V was shortened by 5 bases and J by 3 bases, with 10 bases between the two germline ends. Germline V gene sequence: CDR1 LNHDA, CDR2 SQIVND (reference sequence). The CDR3 loop spans 13 amino acids. The CDR3 here is CASSLGQKETQYF. Written as DNA, the CDR3 is TGTGCCAGTAGTTTAGGACAGAAAGAGACCCAGTACTTC. The full variable domain, in which reference TRBV19 and TRBJ2-5 provide the parts outside the CDR3, is DGGITQSPKYLFRKEGQNVTLSCEQNLNHDAMYWYRQDPGQGLRLIYYSQIVNDFQKGDIAEGYSVSREKKESFPLTVTSAQKNPTAFYLCASSLGQKETQYFGPGTRLLVL.